These 17 T cell receptor beta chains came from one sample sequenced in a study of shared clonotypes between healthy human individuals. Assay used: immunoSEQ multiplex PCR; TCRdb lists only in-frame clones, some missing. The sample contains under 750,000 clones, just under 75% of which appear only once. Material: memory CD4+ T cells sorted from blood. Subset meaning: CD45RA-negative fraction. The receptors come from a woman in her 30s in good health.

CDR3 protein: CASKGDADNQPQHF. The DNA of the CDR3 is TGTGCCAGCAAAGGGGACGCCGACAATCAGCCCCAGCATTTT. The chain uses TRBV2 and TRBJ1-5, with D perhaps TRBD1 (5 bases). V was shortened by 7 bases and J by 3 bases, with 13 bases between the two germline ends. Looked up from germline, CDR1 is SNHLY and CDR2 is FYNNEI. The CDR3 is 14 residues long.

V and J are TRBV6-5 and TRBJ1-1; D uncertain. The CDR3 sequence is 14 residues long. Trimming took off 5 bases at V and 1 base at J, with 11 bases between the two ends. In germline, CDR1 is MNHEY, CDR2 SVGAGI. CDR3 amino acids: CASSEWRRNTEAFF. The CDR3 region has the DNA TGTGCCAGCAGTGAATGGCGGCGGAACACTGAAGCTTTCTTT.

The J gene is TRBJ2-5, the V gene TRBV5-1; 15 bases align to TRBD2. The DNA matches TRBJ2-7 better at its end, which makes the J call doubtful. This CDR3 comprises 15 residues. Per the germline V gene, CDR1 is SGHRS and CDR2 is YFSETQ. The CDR3 spells CASSDQGLAGGEQYF. In DNA, the CDR3 is TGCGCCAGCAGCGATCAGGGACTAGCGGGAGGCGAGCAGTACTTC.

V and J are TRBV10-2 and TRBJ2-1; D not certain. Germline V gives CDR1 WSHSY, CDR2 SAAADI. Trimming pared 2 bases from V and 9 bases from J, leaving 5 bases between. This CDR3 is built from 11 residues. Written as DNA, the CDR3 is TGCGCCAGCAGTGAGCGAGGTGAGCAGTTCTTC. Amino acids: CASSERGEQFF.

A few counts support this clone. Other DNA sequences in the same sample also yield this CDR3. The J gene is TRBJ1-5, the V gene TRBV6-6, with D tentatively TRBD1 (5 bases). The germline V and J ends were trimmed by 2 bases and 4 bases, with 6 bases remaining between them. The germline V gene has CDR1 MNHNY and CDR2 SVGAGI (reference sequence). The CDR3 loop spans 13 amino acids. CDR3 sequence reads: CASSYGGNQPQHF. The CDR3 nucleotides are TGTGCCAGCAGTTACGGGGGGAATCAGCCCCAGCATTTT.

The chain employs TRBV21-1 and TRBJ2-7; the DNA was not compared with TRBD1, the D call given in the table. TRBV21-1 is designated a pseudogene. The CDR3 is made up of 17 amino acids. CDR3 residues: CASSNLHRGSSSYEQYF. CDR3 in DNA: TGTGCCAGCAGCAACCTACACAGGGGTTCAAGCTCCTACGAGCAGTACTTC.

This sequence joins TRBV5-1 and TRBJ2-7; possibly TRBD1 or TRBD2 for D (5 bases each). Germline CDR1 and CDR2: SGHRS and YFSETQ. Trimming left V 4 bases short and J 4 bases short, with 15 bases between. The CDR3 covers 14 residues. This CDR3 reads CASSRAGTGYEQYF. The DNA of the CDR3 is TGCGCCAGCAGCAGAGCTGGGACGGGGTACGAGCAGTACTTC.

The gene calls are TRBV21-1 and TRBJ1-5. TRBV21-1 is given as a pseudogene. The CDR3 extends over 14 amino acids. The CDR3 is CASSKALDDQPQHF. CDR3 DNA sequence: TGTGCCAGCAGCAAAGCGCTGGACGATCAGCCCCAGCATTTT.

The chain couples TRBV10-3 to TRBJ1-1; D unresolved. Trimming pared 4 bases from V and 2 bases from J, leaving 8 bases between. CDR3 length: 13 residues. Per germline, CDR1 ENHRY and CDR2 SYGVKD. CDR3: CAISVNRNTEAFF. As DNA, the CDR3 is TGTGCCATCAGTGTTAATCGCAACACTGAAGCTTTCTTT.

The V gene is TRBV28, the J gene TRBJ2-2, with 7 bases aligning to TRBD2. The length of the CDR3 is 18 residues. V was clipped by 9 bases and J by 5 bases; unmatched bases: 21. Germline lookup yields CDR1 MDHEN and CDR2 SYDVKM. For the CDR3, the DNA is TGTGCCAGGCCCGTGTCGGGGGGTTCGGGCCTGATGACCGGGGAGCTGTTTTTT. Its translation is CARPVSGGSGLMTGELFF.

The rearrangement joins TRBV28 to TRBJ2-5, with unresolved D. The J call may not be correct, given that the DNA end is closer to TRBJ2-7. This CDR3 is 15 amino acids long. Germline values: CDR1 MDHEN, CDR2 SYDVKM. The CDR3 DNA reads TGTGCCAGCAGCAAGGCGCACGCCGCTACCTACGAGCAGTACTTC. It encodes CASSKAHAATYEQYF.

As concerns this clone: At the DNA level, this CDR3 is encoded by other sequences in the same sample as well. This sequence joins TRBV5-4 and TRBJ2-2, with a tentative D call TRBD2 (5 bases). The germline V gene encodes CDR1 SGHNT and CDR2 YYREEE (reference sequence). CDR3 length equals 13 residues. V lost 5 bases and J lost 4, with 9 bases in between. The CDR3 DNA reads TGTGCCAGCAGTTCGGGGAGCACCGGGGAGCTGTTTTTT. Amino acid sequence: CASSSGSTGELFF.

This clone was seen once. The V call is TRBV5-1, the J call TRBJ2-1, with TRBD2 identical over 14 bases. Looked up from germline, CDR1 is SGHRS and CDR2 is YFSETQ. With 4 bases clipped from V and 6 bases from J, the junction kept 12 bases outside the gene matches. The CDR3 has 18 amino acids. The CDR3 region is CASSASGLAGAFGNEQFF. The CDR3 DNA sequence: TGCGCCAGCAGCGCCTCGGGACTAGCGGGAGCATTTGGCAATGAGCAGTTCTTC.

The chain combines TRBV4-2 with TRBJ2-7; unclear D gene. The V end lost 0 bases, the J end lost 7 bases, and 7 bases lay between the germline ends. This CDR3 contains 12 residues. The germline V gene encodes CDR1 LGHNA and CDR2 YNFKEQ. Here the CDR3 reads CASSQDRGEQYF. The CDR3 coding sequence is TGTGCCAGCAGCCAAGACCGAGGTGAGCAGTACTTC.

V is TRBV5-4 and J is TRBJ2-7, with TRBD1 identical over 8 bases. CDR3 length: 13 amino acids. With 4 bases clipped from V and 4 bases from J, the junction kept 4 bases outside the gene matches. CDR1 SGHNT and CDR2 YYREEE come from the germline V gene (reference sequence). CDR3 nucleotides: TGTGCCAGCAGCATAGACAGGGGTTACGAGCAGTACTTC. It codes for CASSIDRGYEQYF.

The chain combines TRBV7-2 with TRBJ2-7; the match to TRBD1 covers 8 bases. The ends lost 5 bases at V and 6 bases at J; junction bases unmatched: 12. Germline CDR1 and CDR2: SGHTA and FQGNSA. This CDR3 region has 15 residues. The CDR3 DNA follows: TGTGCCAGCAGCCCTACCGGGACAGGTCCTTTCGAGCAGTACTTC. This sequence encodes CASSPTGTGPFEQYF. Full variable domain (remainder filled in from reference TRBV7-2 and TRBJ2-7): GAGVSQSPSNKVTEKGKDVELRCDPISGHTALYWYRQSLGQGLEFLIYFQGNSAPDKSGLPSDRFSAERTGGSVSTLTIQRTQQEDSAVYLCASSPTGTGPFEQYFGPGTRLTVT.

V gene TRBV7-9 combines with J gene TRBJ2-2; TRBD1 aligns across 8 bases. Looked up from germline, CDR1 is SEHNR and CDR2 is FQNEAQ (reference sequence). The V segment lost 6 bases and the J segment 2 bases; nucleotides outside the gene matches: 8. CDR3 length equals 16 residues. CDR3 amino acids: CASRPPGQVNTGELFF. For the CDR3, the DNA is TGTGCCAGCAGACCACCGGGACAGGTTAACACCGGGGAGCTGTTTTTT.